This T cell receptor beta chain was retrieved from a study of T cells expressing NK-cell markers. Turning to the study itself: It was sorted CD3+CD56-NKG2C+, CD3+CD56+NKG2C- and CD3+CD56+NKG2C+ T cells that provided the TCR beta repertoires. Most of the eight sequenced donors were classified as HCMV-seropositive, and one was classified as seronegative. General study findings and limits: The share of CD8+ T cells held by dominant NKG2C+ clonotypes was about 1.0-7.5% in more than 5 donors. Whether the expanded NKG2C+ T cell clones recognized HCMV remained unclear.

With the 5' RACE reads reprocessed, TCRdb shows one record per CDR3 protein and no DNA. Here the sample table reports about 390,000 distinct CDR3 sequences. A note on this clonotype: As yet, its antigen is unknown.

This CDR3 contains 13 residues. Germline V gives CDR1 MDHEN, CDR2 SYDVKM. This TCR was sampled from a woman aged 45-65 years in good health. Sequenced sample: blood T cells: a sorted CD56 or NKG2C T cell subset, CD4+ or CD8+ T cells, or bulk PBMC T cells (not recorded which). The chain has TRBV28 and TRBJ1-2. CDR3 region: CASSRTHNYGYTF.